Below, 21 T cell receptor beta chains from the same sample are listed, as sequenced in a study of blood T cell repertoires in COVID-19 (dated by TCRdb to the early 2020s). To prepare the library, the immunoSEQ multiplex PCR assay was applied. TCRdb obtained this table from immuneACCESS and retained in-frame rearrangements with V and J assigned. These tables miss some clones; where compared with another copy, unresolved V genes account for less than half of the shortfall, and the remainder is unexplained. The sample table shows almost 250,000 clones, and about 83% are seen once. The ten largest clones take up about 5.4% of the sample. Material for sequencing was peripheral blood. The receptors stem from a woman of 80 years or more with COVID-19, enrolled during active disease.

The CDR3 loop is CASSDEEWDTQYF. DNA for the CDR3: TGTGCCAGCAGTGACGAAGAGTGGGATACGCAGTATTTT. V is TRBV6-1 and J is TRBJ2-3; D uncertain. In germline, CDR1 is MNHNS, CDR2 SASEGT. The ends were cut back, 3 bases at V and 6 bases at J, with 10 bases in the middle. The CDR3 is made up of 13 amino acids.

This clone came up once. CDR3 protein: CASSLEIQGAHGYTF. The CDR3 region has the DNA TGTGCCAGCAGCTTAGAAATTCAAGGGGCGCATGGCTACACCTTC. This rearrangement joins TRBV7-9 to TRBJ1-2, with D maybe TRBD1 (5 bases). Trimming took off 1 base at V and 6 bases at J, with 15 bases between the two ends. The CDR3 sequence is 15 residues long. Germline CDR1 reads SEHNR; CDR2 reads FQNEAQ (reference sequence). Full variable domain (missing parts from reference TRBV7-9 and TRBJ1-2): DTGVSQNPRHKITKRGQNVTFRCDPISEHNRLYWYRQTLGQGPEFLTYFQNEAQLEKSRLLSDRFSAERPKGSFSTLEIQRTEQGDSAMYLCASSLEIQGAHGYTFGSGTRLTVV.

The rearrangement links TRBV10-3 to TRBJ1-2; no firm D call. The CDR3 is made up of 12 amino acids. Germline values: CDR1 ENHRY, CDR2 SYGVKD. V was pared by 6 bases and J by 7 bases, with 12 bases between. CDR3 DNA: TGTGCCATCAGCCCGGGGTTAGCTGGCTACACCTTC. Protein: CAISPGLAGYTF.

The chain is built from TRBV19 and TRBJ2-2; D may be TRBD1 (5 bases). Germline V gives CDR1 LNHDA, CDR2 SQIVND (reference sequence). The CDR3 is 13 amino acids. The germline V and J ends were trimmed by 8 bases and 1 base, with 8 bases remaining between them. The CDR3 loop is CASPTENTGELFF. DNA for the CDR3: TGTGCCAGTCCGACAGAGAACACCGGGGAGCTGTTTTTT.

The chain uses TRBV9 and TRBJ2-3, with 7 positions matching TRBD2. V trimming: 2 bases; J trimming: 2 bases; junction bases outside the gene matches: 5. This CDR3 is 15 amino acids long. The germline V gene encodes CDR1 SGDLS and CDR2 YYNGEE. This CDR3 reads CASSVGLVTTDTQYF. The CDR3 region has the DNA TGTGCCAGCAGCGTTGGACTAGTAACCACAGATACGCAGTATTTT.

This rearrangement joins TRBV28 to TRBJ1-6; D perhaps matches TRBD1 (5 bases). The V end was cut by 7 bases, the J end by 5 bases, with 18 bases between. The CDR3 runs to 16 residues. Looked up from germline, CDR1 is MDHEN and CDR2 is SYDVKM. The CDR3, as DNA: TGTGCCAGCACCACCCTCAACAGGTTGGATAATTCACCCCTCCACTTT. Translating it yields CASTTLNRLDNSPLHF.

The chain combines TRBV7-3 with TRBJ1-1, with 8 bases matching TRBD1. From germline, CDR1 is SGHTA and CDR2 FQGTGA. The ends lost 5 bases at V and 7 bases at J; junction bases unmatched: 3. This CDR3 has 12 residues. The CDR3 DNA sequence: TGTGCCAGCAGCGCCACAGGGGGTGAAGCTTTCTTT. This translates into CASSATGGEAFF.

The chain recombines TRBV9 with TRBJ2-5, with 11 bases aligning to TRBD2. Germline assignment: CDR1 SGDLS and CDR2 YYNGEE. Trimming removed 0 bases from V and 5 bases from J; junction bases left unmatched: 12. The CDR3 extends over 18 amino acids. This CDR3 is CASSVAEGTSGYRETQYF. The CDR3 DNA follows: TGTGCCAGCAGCGTAGCTGAAGGGACTAGCGGATATAGGGAGACCCAGTACTTC.

Only one count was recorded for this clone. The rearrangement joins TRBV27 to TRBJ1-6; 11 nucleotides align to TRBD1. Germline V gene data show CDR1 as MNHEY and CDR2 as SMNVEV (reference sequence). Trimming took 6 bases from V and 13 from J; bases not matched to a gene: 11. This CDR3 region has 15 residues. As DNA, the CDR3 is TGTGCCAGCAGCCCCGGGACAGGGGGTGTTTCTCCCCTCCACTTT. This gives the protein CASSPGTGGVSPLHF.

The V gene is TRBV30, the J gene TRBJ1-4; 11 bases line up with TRBD1. Germline V gene lookup returns CDR1 GTSNPN and CDR2 SVGIG (reference sequence). This CDR3 contains 15 residues. With 5 bases clipped from V and 7 bases from J, the junction kept 9 bases outside the gene matches. The CDR3 region is CAWAIMGTGGEKLFF. The CDR3 coding sequence is TGTGCCTGGGCTATTATGGGGACAGGGGGTGAAAAACTGTTTTTT.

The V and J genes are TRBV27 and TRBJ1-4, with TRBD1 identical over 9 bases. With 4 bases clipped from V and 7 bases from J, the junction kept 7 bases outside the gene matches. CDR1 is MNHEY, CDR2 SMNVEV, per germline (reference sequence). The CDR3 consists of 15 residues. This chain's CDR3 is CASSSKDRGSEKLFF. CDR3 in DNA: TGTGCCAGCAGTTCCAAGGACAGGGGATCTGAAAAACTGTTTTTT.

This chain uses TRBV7-9 with TRBJ1-2; tentatively, D is TRBD1 (6 bases). Trimming shortened V by 5 bases and J by 2 bases, and 15 bases separated the two germline ends. This CDR3 spans 15 amino acids. Germline-derived CDR1 and CDR2 are SEHNR and FQNEAQ (reference sequence). The CDR3 coding sequence is TGTGCCAGCAGCCTTGCGGGGGCGCCGAACTATGGCTACACCTTC. As protein: CASSLAGAPNYGYTF.

This CDR3 reads CASKETGDQPQHF. In DNA form, the CDR3 reads TGTGCCAGTAAGGAAACGGGGGATCAGCCCCAGCATTTT. The genes are TRBV19 and TRBJ1-5; a possible D gene is TRBD1 (5 bases). This CDR3 comprises 13 residues. V shed 7 bases and J shed 5 bases, with 12 bases lying between them. The V gene's germline CDR1 is LNHDA and CDR2 SQIVND (reference sequence). The variable domain in full, with the rest retrieved from reference TRBV19 and TRBJ1-5, is DGGITQSPKYLFRKEGQNVTLSCEQNLNHDAMYWYRQDPGQGLRLIYYSQIVNDFQKGDIAEGYSVSREKKESFPLTVTSAQKNPTAFYLCASKETGDQPQHFGDGTRLSIL.

The chain joins TRBV28 to TRBJ2-2; 8 nucleotides match TRBD2. The CDR3 is made up of 15 amino acids. The germline CDR1 and CDR2 sequences are MDHEN and SYDVKM. Unmatched junction bases numbered 11, after V lost 9 bases and J lost 5 bases. The CDR3 here is CASLYSGKGTGELFF. The CDR3 bases are TGTGCCAGTTTATATAGCGGGAAGGGGACCGGGGAGCTGTTTTTT. Looking up the rest from reference TRBV28 and TRBJ2-2 gives the full variable domain: DVKVTQSSRYLVKRTGEKVFLECVQDMDHENMFWYRQDPGLGLRLIYFSYDVKMKEKGDIPEGYSVSREKKERFSLILESASTNQTSMYLCASLYSGKGTGELFFGEGSRLTVL.

This sequence joins TRBV7-9 and TRBJ2-1, with 14 bases matching TRBD2. The CDR3 has 19 residues. CDR1 is SEHNR and CDR2 is FQNEAQ in the germline V gene (reference sequence). Unmatched junction bases numbered 12, after V lost 6 bases and J lost 2 bases. CDR3 coding DNA: TGTGCCAGCAGTTCCGGGACTAGCGGGGGTATAATCCCCTACAATGAGCAGTTCTTC. Protein: CASSSGTSGGIIPYNEQFF.

The V and J genes are TRBV28 and TRBJ1-3, with 7 bases matching TRBD1. Germline V CDR1 and CDR2: MDHEN, SYDVKM. This CDR3 has 14 amino acids. The ends lost 3 bases at V and 7 bases at J; junction bases unmatched: 6. CDR3 DNA sequence: TGTGCCAGCAGTTTCCTCGACAGGGATAACACCATATATTTT. This gives the protein CASSFLDRDNTIYF. Combining the CDR3 with reference TRBV28 and TRBJ1-3 gives the whole variable domain DVKVTQSSRYLVKRTGEKVFLECVQDMDHENMFWYRQDPGLGLRLIYFSYDVKMKEKGDIPEGYSVSREKKERFSLILESASTNQTSMYLCASSFLDRDNTIYFGEGSWLTVV.

This clone occurred once. This chain uses TRBV30 with TRBJ1-2; D call uncertain. Trimming removed 4 bases at V and 5 bases at J, with 14 bases between. CDR1 is GTSNPN and CDR2 is SVGIG in the germline V gene (reference sequence). There are 13 residues in the CDR3. The CDR3 sequence is CAWILKDTYGYTF. CDR3 bases: TGTGCCTGGATCCTCAAAGATACTTATGGCTACACCTTC.

Only a few counts were recorded for this clone. This chain joins TRBV29-1 and TRBJ1-1; no clear D gene. The CDR3 consists of 13 residues. CDR1 is SQVTM, CDR2 ANQGSEA, per germline. V lost 6 bases to trimming and J lost 0 bases, with 11 bases between them. The CDR3 DNA reads as TGCAGCGTGGAGCGCCCCATGAACACTGAAGCTTTCTTT. Its translation: CSVERPMNTEAFF.

The chain is built from TRBV6-1 and TRBJ2-2; 12 bases map to TRBD1. Germline V gene sequence: CDR1 MNHNS, CDR2 SASEGT. This CDR3 is built from 17 residues. V trimming: 4 bases; J trimming: 4 bases; junction bases outside the gene matches: 7. CDR3 sequence (DNA): TGTGCCAGCAGTGTGGGGACAGGGGGCAGTGGCACCGGGGAGCTGTTTTTT. Translation: CASSVGTGGSGTGELFF.

This clone was observed a few times. The chain carries TRBV6-5 and TRBJ1-2; 9 positions agree with TRBD1. In germline, CDR1 is MNHEY, CDR2 SVGAGI. The V segment lost 6 bases and the J segment 4 bases; nucleotides outside the gene matches: 6. The CDR3 runs to 14 residues. CDR3 sequence (DNA): TGTGCCAGCAGCCCGGGACAGGGAGTCTATGGCTACACCTTC. It encodes CASSPGQGVYGYTF.

The genes are TRBV5-1 and TRBJ2-3; D is possibly TRBD2 (7 bases). Trimming stripped 5 bases from V and 0 bases from J, with 16 bases between. The CDR3 is made up of 16 amino acids. Germline lookup yields CDR1 SGHRS and CDR2 YFSETQ. CDR3 sequence: CASRSIGGASTDTQYF. Here the CDR3 DNA reads TGCGCCAGCAGGTCAATTGGGGGGGCTAGCACAGATACGCAGTATTTT.